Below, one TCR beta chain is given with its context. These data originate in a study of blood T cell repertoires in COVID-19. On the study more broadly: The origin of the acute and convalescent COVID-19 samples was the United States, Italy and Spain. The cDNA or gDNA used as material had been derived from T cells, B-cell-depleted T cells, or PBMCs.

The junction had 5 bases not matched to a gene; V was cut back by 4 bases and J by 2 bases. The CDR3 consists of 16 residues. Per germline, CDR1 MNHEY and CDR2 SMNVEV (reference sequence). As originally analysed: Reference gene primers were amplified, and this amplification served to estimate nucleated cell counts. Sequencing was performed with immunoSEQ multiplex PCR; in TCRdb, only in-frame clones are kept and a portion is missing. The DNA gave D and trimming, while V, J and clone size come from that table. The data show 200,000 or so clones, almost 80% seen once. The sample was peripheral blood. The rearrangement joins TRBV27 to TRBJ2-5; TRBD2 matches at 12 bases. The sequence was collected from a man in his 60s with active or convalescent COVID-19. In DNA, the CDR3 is TGTGCCAGCAGTTCCGGACTAGCGGGGCTACAAGAGACCCAGTACTTC. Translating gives CASSSGLAGLQETQYF.